This passage covers 22 T cell receptor beta chains from one sample sequenced in a study of Graves' ophthalmopathy and Graves' hyperthyroidism (dated by TCRdb to between 2017 and 2018). Sequencing was performed on an Illumina HiSeq 2000. For repertoire sequencing, TCR beta CDR3 regions were amplified from RNA transcripts. A first-round RT-PCR used HTBI primers with the Qiagen OneStep RT-PCR kit, followed by a second-round multiplex PCR, size selection and purification. Using fastp trimming at Q25 and MiXCR clonotype assembly, TCRdb reanalyzed the public sequencing data and kept in-frame beta chains. Rows with a matching CDR3 protein are joined into one entry that keeps the most common DNA and genes. The sample includes approximately 1.2 million distinct CDR3 sequences, with roughly two fifths observed a single time. Clones ranked in the top ten supply 8.5% to 14% of the sample. Sequencing was done on a sample of peripheral blood or thyroid tissue (not recorded which). The receptors stem from an adult man with Graves' hyperthyroidism.

This clonotype has a handful of counts. This chain uses TRBV11-2 with TRBJ1-2; D uncertain. CDR1 SGHAT and CDR2 FQNNGV come from the germline V gene. The CDR3 contains 14 residues. V dropped 5 bases and J dropped 8 bases, with 18 bases sitting between them. The DNA of the CDR3 is TGTGCCAGCAGCCCCAATCAAATTTCCGGCGGCTACACCTTC. Translating it yields CASSPNQISGGYTF.

Details on this clonotype: Germline and junction disagree at one end, which may indicate a read error. The gene calls are TRBV10-3 and TRBJ2-5, with 11 bases lining up with TRBD1. The CDR3 extends over 18 amino acids. Looked up from germline, CDR1 is ENHRY and CDR2 is SYGVKD. The CDR3 protein is CATSSRPDRDRGQETQYF. DNA of the CDR3: TGTGCCACCAGTTCTCGCCCTGACCGGGACAGGGGGCAAGAGACCCAGTACTTC.

Remarks on this clonotype: This may come from a read error, since a much larger clone is one base off. The chain recombines TRBV20-1 with TRBJ1-2; D is unresolved. This CDR3 has 12 residues. Germline assignment: CDR1 DFQATT and CDR2 SNEGSKA (reference sequence). The V end was cut by 4 bases, the J end by 4 bases, with 10 bases between. This CDR3 is CSANKRLYGYTF. The CDR3 DNA sequence: TGCAGTGCTAATAAGAGACTCTATGGCTACACCTTC.

This clonotype was found once. The rearrangement joins TRBV20-1 to TRBJ1-5; 7 bases are shared with TRBD1. Germline V lookup: CDR1 DFQATT, CDR2 SNEGSKA (reference sequence). The J segment lost 4 bases and the V segment lost 3 bases, leaving 24 bases of the junction unmatched. The CDR3 consists of 20 residues. CDR3 nucleotide sequence: TGCAGTGCTAGGCCTCTTAGGGGGCAGGGGAGGGTACGACGGAATCAGCCCCAGCATTTT. This codes for CSARPLRGQGRVRRNQPQHF.

The chain has TRBV10-3 and TRBJ1-1; possible D gene TRBD1, 6 bases. Germline CDR1 ENHRY, CDR2 SYGVKD. Trimming left V 6 bases short and J 1 base short, with 15 bases between. This CDR3 contains 15 residues. The CDR3 nucleotides are TGTGCCATCAGAAGACAGAGGACAGCGAACACTGAAGCTTTCTTT. Its protein product is CAIRRQRTANTEAFF.

This clonotype was seen a handful of times. The chain couples TRBV4-3 to TRBJ1-2; maybe TRBD1 (6 bases). V lost 4 bases to trimming and J lost 3 bases, with 18 bases between them. From germline, CDR1 is LGHNA and CDR2 YSLEER. The CDR3 length is 16 residues. CDR3 residues: CASSLDYTGSDYGYTF. The CDR3 region has the DNA TGCGCCAGCAGCCTGGATTATACAGGGAGTGACTATGGCTACACCTTC.

The chain is built from TRBV25-1 and TRBJ1-1, with 8 bases that match TRBD1. The V gene's germline CDR1 is MGHDK and CDR2 SYGVNS. This CDR3 has 15 residues. V was pared by 5 bases and J by 3 bases, with 8 bases of the junction left unmatched. DNA for the CDR3: TGTGCCAGCAGTCGGACAGGGCTTACGTACACTGAAGCTTTCTTT. This translates into CASSRTGLTYTEAFF.

This clonotype has ten or more counts. The J gene is TRBJ1-4, the V gene TRBV7-9, with D possibly being TRBD1 (6 bases). Trimming took off 4 bases at V and 7 bases at J, with 13 bases between the two ends. CDR1 and CDR2 from the germline V gene are SEHNR and FQNEAQ (reference sequence). CDR3 length equals 14 residues. CDR3 sequence (DNA): TGTGCCAGCAGCTCGGAACAGGGATCTGAAAAACTGTTTTTT. This translates into CASSSEQGSEKLFF. The full variable domain, completed using reference TRBV7-9 and TRBJ1-4, is DTGVSQNPRHKITKRGQNVTFRCDPISEHNRLYWYRQTLGQGPEFLTYFQNEAQLEKSRLLSDRFSAERPKGSFSTLEIQRTEQGDSAMYLCASSSEQGSEKLFFGSGTQLSVL.

The chain recombines TRBV20-1 with TRBJ1-1; 7 bases match TRBD1. J lost 3 bases, V lost 6 bases, and 13 bases had no gene match. Germline assignment: CDR1 DFQATT and CDR2 SNEGSKA (reference sequence). The CDR3 runs to 15 residues. The CDR3 spells CSAHHRGASDTEAFF. For the CDR3, the DNA is TGCAGTGCACACCACAGGGGCGCATCCGACACTGAAGCTTTCTTT.

This clonotype was detected only a few times. The V call is TRBV20-1, the J call TRBJ1-5; perhaps TRBD1 as D (5 bases). Germline CDR1 is DFQATT and CDR2 is SNEGSKA (reference sequence). V lost 3 bases and J lost 5, with 14 bases in between. This CDR3 contains 14 residues. Here the CDR3 reads CSARGMTEYQPQHF. As DNA, the CDR3 is TGCAGTGCTAGGGGGATGACAGAGTATCAGCCCCAGCATTTT.

The rearrangement uses TRBV10-3 and TRBJ2-7; TRBD1 matches 8 bases. J was trimmed by 3 bases and V by 4 bases; bases with no gene match: 11. The germline V gene encodes CDR1 ENHRY and CDR2 SYGVKD. CDR3 size: 16 residues. The CDR3 bases are TGTGCCATCAGTGCCACAGGGGGAAGGAATATCTACGAGCAGTACTTC. Residues: CAISATGGRNIYEQYF.

V usage is TRBV30 and J usage is TRBJ1-6; no reliable D call. The V end lost 5 bases, the J end lost 10 bases, and 9 bases lay between the germline ends. Germline CDR1 GTSNPN, CDR2 SVGIG (reference sequence). The CDR3 is made up of 11 amino acids. CDR3 region: CAWADESPLHF. CDR3 nucleotides: TGTGCCTGGGCGGACGAATCACCCCTCCACTTT.

There are many counts of this clonotype. This chain connects TRBV20-1 to TRBJ2-2; 13 bases are shared with TRBD2. The CDR3 contains 15 residues. Germline values: CDR1 DFQATT, CDR2 SNEGSKA (reference sequence). After removal of 3 bases from V and 6 bases from J, the junction contained 4 bases not matched to a gene. The CDR3 DNA reads as TGCAGTGCTAGCGGACTAGCGGGAGTTGCCGGGGAGCTGTTTTTT. This translates into CSASGLAGVAGELFF.

This clonotype was observed a few times. The V and J genes are TRBV19 and TRBJ1-1; 12 nucleotides line up with TRBD1. CDR1 and CDR2 (germline): LNHDA, SQIVND (reference sequence). With 1 base clipped from V and 0 bases from J, the junction kept 6 bases outside the gene matches. This CDR3 has 18 residues. CDR3 region: CASSIVAGQGAVNTEAFF. The CDR3, as DNA: TGTGCCAGTAGTATAGTGGCGGGACAGGGGGCGGTGAACACTGAAGCTTTCTTT. Looking up the rest from reference TRBV19 and TRBJ1-1 gives the full variable domain: DGGITQSPKYLFRKEGQNVTLSCEQNLNHDAMYWYRQDPGQGLRLIYYSQIVNDFQKGDIAEGYSVSREKKESFPLTVTSAQKNPTAFYLCASSIVAGQGAVNTEAFFGQGTRLTVV.

This clonotype was seen ten or more times. The chain uses TRBV7-6 and TRBJ2-5; 9 bases agree with TRBD2. With V trimmed by 1 base and J by 5 bases, 11 bases remained unmatched. CDR3 length: 17 residues. In germline, CDR1 is SGHVS, CDR2 FNYEAQ. The CDR3 here is CASSLGLAGAMGETQYF. CDR3 bases: TGTGCCAGCAGCTTAGGATTAGCGGGGGCAATGGGGGAGACCCAGTACTTC. Full variable domain (remainder filled in from reference TRBV7-6 and TRBJ2-5): GAGVSQSPRYKVTKRGQDVALRCDPISGHVSLYWYRQALGQGPEFLTYFNYEAQQDKSGLPNDRFSAERPEGSISTLTIQRTEQRDSAMYRCASSLGLAGAMGETQYFGPGTRLLVL.

The V and J genes are TRBV6-1 and TRBJ2-7, with a possible D match to TRBD1 (5 bases). This CDR3 contains 14 residues. Trimming cost V 5 bases and J 0 bases, with 11 bases left between them. CDR1 and CDR2 (germline): MNHNS, SASEGT. CDR3 protein: CASSSQADSYEQYF. CDR3 DNA sequence: TGTGCCAGCAGTTCACAGGCTGACTCCTACGAGCAGTACTTC.

CDR3: CATSSGTGLNTEAFF. CDR3 nucleotide sequence: TGTGCCACCAGCAGTGGGACAGGGTTGAACACTGAAGCTTTCTTT. The V call is TRBV15, the J call TRBJ1-1, with 9 nucleotides matching TRBD1. The CDR3 is 15 amino acids. The germline V gene encodes CDR1 LNHNV and CDR2 YYDKDF (reference sequence). V lost 3 bases, J lost 0 bases, and 2 bases stayed unmatched.

Ten or more counts support this clonotype. J is TRBJ2-5 and V is TRBV7-9; tentative D call: TRBD1 (6 bases). The ends were cut back, 3 bases at V and 3 bases at J, with 8 bases in the middle. CDR3 length: 13 residues. The germline V gene encodes CDR1 SEHNR and CDR2 FQNEAQ (reference sequence). Here the CDR3 DNA reads TGTGCCAGCAGCTTTCGGACAGAAGAGACCCAGTACTTC. It specifies CASSFRTEETQYF.

The table lists this clonotype with a few counts. The rearrangement uses TRBV6-1 and TRBJ1-1, with unresolved D. This CDR3 region has 14 residues. Germline lookup yields CDR1 MNHNS and CDR2 SASEGT. Trimming took 4 bases from V and 0 from J, leaving 9 bases between them. The CDR3 DNA is TGTGCCAGCAGTGGGGCCAGCCTGAACACTGAAGCTTTCTTT. As protein: CASSGASLNTEAFF.

The V and J genes are TRBV29-1 and TRBJ2-5; D gene unclear. This CDR3 has 11 residues. Germline assignment: CDR1 SQVTM and CDR2 ANQGSEA. V lost 8 bases and J lost 7, with 14 bases in between. In DNA, the CDR3 is TGCAGCTTACCCCACTGGGGGACCCAGTACTTC. This encodes CSLPHWGTQYF. Full variable domain (missing parts from reference TRBV29-1 and TRBJ2-5): SAVISQKPSRDICQRGTSLTIQCQVDSQVTMMFWYRQQPGQSLTLIATANQGSEATYESGFVIDKFPISRPNLTFSTLTVSNMSPEDSSIYLCSLPHWGTQYFGPGTRLLVL.

Only a few counts were recorded for this clonotype. This chain connects TRBV6-2 or TRBV6-3 to TRBJ2-2; 8 bases line up with TRBD1. The CDR3 contains 14 residues. Germline-derived CDR1 and CDR2 are MNHEY and SVGEGT. J was trimmed by 5 bases and V by 6 bases; bases with no gene match: 5. The CDR3 loop is CASRWTGRTGELFF. The CDR3 DNA reads TGTGCCAGCAGGTGGACAGGGAGGACCGGGGAGCTGTTTTTT.

This clonotype was observed a few times. The rearrangement joins TRBV4-1 to TRBJ2-7; 9 nucleotides line up with TRBD1. CDR3 size: 16 residues. The trim removed 1 base at V and 4 bases at J, leaving 8 bases unmatched. CDR1 MGHRA and CDR2 YSYEKL come from the germline V gene. CDR3 protein: CASSQGGGQGRYEQYF. The CDR3 DNA reads as TGCGCCAGCAGCCAAGGAGGGGGACAGGGTCGGTACGAGCAGTACTTC.